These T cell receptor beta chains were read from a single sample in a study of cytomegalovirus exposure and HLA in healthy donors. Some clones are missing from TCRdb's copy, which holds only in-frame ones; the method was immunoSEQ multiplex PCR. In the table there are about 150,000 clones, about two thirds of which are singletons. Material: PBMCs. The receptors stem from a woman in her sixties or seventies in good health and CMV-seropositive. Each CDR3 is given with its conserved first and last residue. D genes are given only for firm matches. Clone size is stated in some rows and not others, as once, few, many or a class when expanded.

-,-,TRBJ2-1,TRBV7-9,TGTGCCAGCAGCCCCCGATACAACTCCTACAATGAGCAGTTCTTC,CASSPRYNSYNEQFF
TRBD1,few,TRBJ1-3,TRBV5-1,TGCGCCAGCAGCCGGACAGGGCCCCGAAACACCATATATTTT,CASSRTGPRNTIYF
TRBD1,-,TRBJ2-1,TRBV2,TGTGCCAGCAGTTCGGACAGGGGATCCTACAATGAGCAGTTCTTC,CASSSDRGSYNEQFF
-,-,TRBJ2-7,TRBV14,TGTGCCAGCAGCCAAAGGACCCTGAACGGGGACGAGCAGTACTTC,CASSQRTLNGDEQYF
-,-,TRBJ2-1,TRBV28,TGTGCCAGCAGTGCCCCTTCGGGAGCCGACTCCTACAATGAGCAGTTCTTC,CASSAPSGADSYNEQFF
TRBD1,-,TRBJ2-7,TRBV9,TGTGCCAGCAGCTCCACGACAGGGATCCGGGAGCAGTACTTC,CASSSTTGIREQYF
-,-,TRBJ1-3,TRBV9,TGTGCCAGCAGTGCAGGGATCTCTGGAAACACCATATATTTT,CASSAGISGNTIYF
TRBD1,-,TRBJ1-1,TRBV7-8,TGTGCCAGCAGCTTAGCGATTCCACCAGGGGGCGTGGGTCGAGCTTTCTTT,CASSLAIPPGGVGRAFF
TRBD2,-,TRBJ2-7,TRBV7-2,TGTGCCAGCAGCAAACTAGCGGGAGGCGCCTACGAGCAGTACTTC,CASSKLAGGAYEQYF
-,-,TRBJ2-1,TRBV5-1,TGCGCCAGCACGCACCGGGAGCCCTCCTACAATGAGCAGTTCTTC,CASTHREPSYNEQFF
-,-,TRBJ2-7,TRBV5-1,TGCGCCAGCAGCCTTACCGGGACCCAGGGGGGCGAGCAGTACTTC,CASSLTGTQGGEQYF
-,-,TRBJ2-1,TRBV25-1,TGTGCCAGTCTCGGACCGGGACTTGGCAATGAGCAGTTCTTC,CASLGPGLGNEQFF
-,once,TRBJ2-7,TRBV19,TGTGCCAGTAGCGCAGGGGAATCCTACGAGCAGTACTTC,CASSAGESYEQYF
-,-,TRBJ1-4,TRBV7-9,TGTGCCAGCAGCCTCGTTTCTGGGGCGGCAAATGAAAAACTGTTTTTT,CASSLVSGAANEKLFF
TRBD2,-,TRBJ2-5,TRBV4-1,TGCGCCAGCAGCCAAGCGGTGTGGAGCGGGAGGGAAGAGACCCAGTACTTC,CASSQAVWSGREETQYF
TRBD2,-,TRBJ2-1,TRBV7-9,TGTGCCAGCAGCTCCATAGGGCGGGAGAAGTACAATGAGCAGTTCTTC,CASSSIGREKYNEQFF
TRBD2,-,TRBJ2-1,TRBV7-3,TGTGCCAGCAGCTTACAGACTAGCGGGAGTGGTGAGCAGTTCTTC,CASSLQTSGSGEQFF
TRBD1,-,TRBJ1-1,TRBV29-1,TGCAGCGTTGTGAACAGGGGGAACACTGAAGCTTTCTTT,CSVVNRGNTEAFF
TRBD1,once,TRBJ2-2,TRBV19,TGTGCCAGTAGGCGGACAGGGATCAACACCGGGGAGCTGTTTTTT,CASRRTGINTGELFF
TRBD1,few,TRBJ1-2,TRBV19,TGTGCCAGTAGCGACCGGGACAGTGGCTACACCTTC,CASSDRDSGYTF
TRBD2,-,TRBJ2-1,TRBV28,TGTGCCAGCAGCCAGACTAGCGGGAGGGACAATGAGCAGTTCTTC,CASSQTSGRDNEQFF
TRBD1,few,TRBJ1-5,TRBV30,TGTGCCTGGAGCCTGGACAGGGCACCCCTTAGCAATCAGCCCCAGCATTTT,CAWSLDRAPLSNQPQHF
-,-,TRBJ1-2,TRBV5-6,TGTGCCAGCACCCTTTGGGGGGCTAACTATGGCTACACCTTC,CASTLWGANYGYTF
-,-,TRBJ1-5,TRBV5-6,TGTGCCAGCAGCCTTCTTTCCGACAGGCAGGGTCAGCCCCAGCATTTT,CASSLLSDRQGQPQHF
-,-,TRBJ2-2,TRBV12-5,TGTGCTAGTGGTTCCCTAGAGGAGCTACTACCCGGGGAGCTGTTTTTT,CASGSLEELLPGELFF
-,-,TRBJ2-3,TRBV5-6,TGTGCCAGCAGCTTGGAAGGGGATTTACGAGATACGCAGTATTTT,CASSLEGDLRDTQYF
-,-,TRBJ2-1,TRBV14,TGTGCCAGCAGCCATAGGGGACACTTGGGGTACAATGAGCAGTTCTTC,CASSHRGHLGYNEQFF
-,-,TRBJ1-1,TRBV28,TGTGCCAGCAGTTTCGGCGGCGGGGACACTGAAGCTTTCTTT,CASSFGGGDTEAFF
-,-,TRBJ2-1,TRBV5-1,TGCGCCAGCAGCTTGGTACTAGCAATGGTGAATGAGCAGTTCTTC,CASSLVLAMVNEQFF
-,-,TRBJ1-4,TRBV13,TGTGCCAGCAGCCTAAGACAGGCAGTGGGAACTAATGAAAAACTGTTTTTT,CASSLRQAVGTNEKLFF
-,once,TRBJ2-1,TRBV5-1,TGCGCCAGCAGCTTGGCCGGGCAGGGTGGCCATGAGCAGTTCTTC,CASSLAGQGGHEQFF
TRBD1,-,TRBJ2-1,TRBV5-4,TGTGCCAGCAGCCCGATCCCGGGACAGGTTTACAATGAGCAGTTCTTC,CASSPIPGQVYNEQFF
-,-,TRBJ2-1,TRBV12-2,TGTGCAAGTCGCTTAGAGTTAGCGGGAGGGCCTGAGCAGTTCTTC,CASRLELAGGPEQFF
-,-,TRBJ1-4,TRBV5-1,TGCGCCAGCAGCCCTCAAGGGGGACCCTCAACTAATGAAAAACTGTTTTTT,CASSPQGGPSTNEKLFF
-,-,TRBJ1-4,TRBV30,TGTGCCTCCCCAAGCAGGGAGGGGAATGAAAAACTGTTTTTT,CASPSREGNEKLFF
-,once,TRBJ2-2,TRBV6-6,TGTGCCAGCAGTTTGCCCCGGGGGGAGCTGTTTTTT,CASSLPRGELFF
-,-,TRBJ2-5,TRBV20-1,TGCAGTGCCGGGGAGTCCGAGACCCAGTACTTC,CSAGESETQYF
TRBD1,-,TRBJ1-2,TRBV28,TGTGCCAGCAGTTTGCGGGACAGGTACCATGGCTACACCTTC,CASSLRDRYHGYTF
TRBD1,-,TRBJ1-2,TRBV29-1,TGCAGCGTCGGGACAGGCTATGGCTACACCTTC,CSVGTGYGYTF
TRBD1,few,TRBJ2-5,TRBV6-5,TGTGCCAGCGGGACAGGAGGAGAGACCCAGTACTTC,CASGTGGETQYF
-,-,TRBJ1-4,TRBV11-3,TGTGCCAGCAGCTTAGACCAAAGAACCGGGACTGGGGGTGAAAAACTGTTTTTT,CASSLDQRTGTGGEKLFF
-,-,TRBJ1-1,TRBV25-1,TGTGCCAGCTCCAGAGGGAATGAAGCTTTCTTT,CASSRGNEAFF
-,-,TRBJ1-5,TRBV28,TGTGCCAGCAGAAATACAGGGAAGAGCAATCAGCCCCAGCATTTT,CASRNTGKSNQPQHF
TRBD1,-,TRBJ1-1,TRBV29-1,TGCAGCGTTTGGGACAGGCTGAACACTGAAGCTTTCTTT,CSVWDRLNTEAFF
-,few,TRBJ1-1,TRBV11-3,TGTGCCAGCAGCTTAGATCGGAACACTGAAGCTTTCTTT,CASSLDRNTEAFF
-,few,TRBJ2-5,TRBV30,-,CAWATGTSIIPYF
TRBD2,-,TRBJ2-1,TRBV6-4,TGTGCCAGCAGTGACCAAGCGGGAGTTTCCTACAATGAGCAGTTCTTC,CASSDQAGVSYNEQFF
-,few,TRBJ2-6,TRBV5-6,TGTGCCAGCAGCCTCCGCTCTGGGGCCAACGTCCTGACTTTC,CASSLRSGANVLTF
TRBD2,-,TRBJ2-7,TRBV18,TGTGCCAGCTCACCACCTAGCGGGAGAGGCGTCGAGCAGTACTTC,CASSPPSGRGVEQYF
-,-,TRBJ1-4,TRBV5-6,TGTGCCAGCAGCTTGGGTTCTACTAATGAAAAACTGTTTTTT,CASSLGSTNEKLFF
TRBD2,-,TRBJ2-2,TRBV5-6,TGTGCCAGCAGCTTCCTAAGCGGGACGATCGGGGAGCTGTTTTTT,CASSFLSGTIGELFF
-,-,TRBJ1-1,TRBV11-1,TGTGCCAGCAGCCGGGAGTTGAACACTGAAGCTTTCTTT,CASSRELNTEAFF
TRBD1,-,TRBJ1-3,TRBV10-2,TGCGCCAGCAGGGGGACAGGCTGGGGAAACACCATATATTTT,CASRGTGWGNTIYF
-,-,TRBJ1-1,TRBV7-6,TGTGCCAGCAGCTTATCGGCGGGGACGAACACTGAAGCTTTCTTT,CASSLSAGTNTEAFF
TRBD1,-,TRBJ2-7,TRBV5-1,TGCGCCAGCAGACCGGGACAGGGGCCCTACGAGCAGTACTTC,CASRPGQGPYEQYF
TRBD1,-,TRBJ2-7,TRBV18,TGTGCCAGCTCACCACAGGGACAGGGGGTCGAGCAGTACTTC,CASSPQGQGVEQYF
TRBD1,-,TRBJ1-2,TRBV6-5,TGTGCCAGCAGTGACAGGGACTTCGGTGGCTACACCTTC,CASSDRDFGGYTF